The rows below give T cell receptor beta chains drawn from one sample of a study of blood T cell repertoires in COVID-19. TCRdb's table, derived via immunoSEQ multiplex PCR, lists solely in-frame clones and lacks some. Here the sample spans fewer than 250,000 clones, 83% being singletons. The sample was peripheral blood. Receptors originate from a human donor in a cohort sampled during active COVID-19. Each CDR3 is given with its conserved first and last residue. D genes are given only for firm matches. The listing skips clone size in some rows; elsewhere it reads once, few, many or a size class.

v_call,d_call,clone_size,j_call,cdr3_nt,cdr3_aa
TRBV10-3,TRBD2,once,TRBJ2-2,TGTGCCATCAGATCCGCTAGCGGGGGGCATGCCGGGGAGCTGTTTTTT,CAIRSASGGHAGELFF
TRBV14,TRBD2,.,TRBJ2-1,TGTGCCAGCACCGAACTAAGCGGGACCGCGAGCAATGAGCAGTTCTTC,CASTELSGTASNEQFF
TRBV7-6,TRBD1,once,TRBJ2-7,TGTGCCAGCGGGAAGGGGGCATACGAGCAGTACTTC,CASGKGAYEQYF
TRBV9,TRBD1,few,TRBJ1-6,TGTGCCAGCAGCCCCCGGACAGGGACCTATAATTCACCCCTCCACTTT,CASSPRTGTYNSPLHF
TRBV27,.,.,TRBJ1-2,TGTGCCAGCGGCGACACAGGGTCCTATGGCTACACCTTC,CASGDTGSYGYTF
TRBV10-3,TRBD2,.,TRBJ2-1,TGTGCCATCAGTGGTAGCGGGAGGCCCGGTGTACATGAGCAGTTCTTC,CAISGSGRPGVHEQFF
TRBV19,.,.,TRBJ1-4,TGTGCCAGTACCCCCACTGACTCTCGCGGTGGAACTAATGAAAAACTGTTTTTT,CASTPTDSRGGTNEKLFF
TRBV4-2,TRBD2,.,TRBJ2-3,TGTGCCAGCAGCCTCCGGACTAGCCGAGGCACAGATACGCAGTATTTT,CASSLRTSRGTDTQYF
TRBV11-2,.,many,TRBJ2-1,TGTGCCAGCAGCCGGGGGCGGGGGCAATACAATGAGCAGTTCTTC,CASSRGRGQYNEQFF
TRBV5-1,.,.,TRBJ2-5,TGCGCCAGCAGCTCGGGCACGGTCGGGAGAGAGACCCAGTACTTC,CASSSGTVGRETQYF
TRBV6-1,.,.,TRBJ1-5,TGTGCCAGCAGTGAAACTTTCAATCAGCCCCAGCATTTT,CASSETFNQPQHF
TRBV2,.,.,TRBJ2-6,TGTGCCAGCAGTGAATACAGGGCCTCTGGGGCCAACGTCCTGACTTTC,CASSEYRASGANVLTF
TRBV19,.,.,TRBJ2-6,TGTGCCAGTCGTTTCTCTGGGGCCAACGTCCTGACTTTC,CASRFSGANVLTF
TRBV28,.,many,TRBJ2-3,TGTGCCAGCAGTTATACTAGCACAGATACGCAGTATTTT,CASSYTSTDTQYF
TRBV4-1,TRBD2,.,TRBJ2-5,TGCGCCAGCAGCCCTTCCCCTAGCGGTCAACAAGAGACCCAGTACTTC,CASSPSPSGQQETQYF
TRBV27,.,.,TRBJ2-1,TGTGCCAGCAGTTTATCGCTTAGCGGAGTGGGCCACAATGAGCAGTTCTTC,CASSLSLSGVGHNEQFF
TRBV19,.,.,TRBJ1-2,TGTGCCAGTAGTATAGGAGGGAGAGGCTACACCTTC,CASSIGGRGYTF
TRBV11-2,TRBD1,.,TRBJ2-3,TGTGCCAGCAGCTTGGGACAGCCGAGCACAGATACGCAGTATTTT,CASSLGQPSTDTQYF
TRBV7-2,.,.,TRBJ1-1,TGTGCCAGCAGCCTGGGAAGGGGGAACACTGAAGCTTTCTTT,CASSLGRGNTEAFF
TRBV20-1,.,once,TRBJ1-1,TGCAGTGCCTGGGGGCGCACTGAAGCTTTCTTT,CSAWGRTEAFF
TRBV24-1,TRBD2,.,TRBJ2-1,TGTGCCACCAGTGATTCGACTAGCGGGGTTTACAATGAGCAGTTCTTC,CATSDSTSGVYNEQFF
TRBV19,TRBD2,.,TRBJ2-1,TGTGCCAGTAGTATAGCGGGGACTAGCGGGAGAGGTGAGCAGTTCTTC,CASSIAGTSGRGEQFF
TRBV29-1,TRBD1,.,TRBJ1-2,TGCAGCACCCGGACAGGGGGCAATGGCTACACCTTC,CSTRTGGNGYTF
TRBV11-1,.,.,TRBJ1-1,TGTGCCAGCAGCCCCGTCAGGATGAACACTGAAGCTTTCTTT,CASSPVRMNTEAFF
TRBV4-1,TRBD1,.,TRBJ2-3,TGCGCCAGCAGACGAGGACAGGGGCCCACAGATACGCAGTATTTT,CASRRGQGPTDTQYF
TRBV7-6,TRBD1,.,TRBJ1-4,TGTGCCAGCAGCCGGGACAGGGTTAATGAAAAACTGTTTTTT,CASSRDRVNEKLFF
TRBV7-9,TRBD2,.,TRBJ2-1,TGTGCCAGCAGCCTCGAGCGGGGGGGTTACAATGAGCAGTTCTTC,CASSLERGGYNEQFF
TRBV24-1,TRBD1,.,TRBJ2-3,TGTGCCACCAGTGATACCGGGACAGGGACCGAAGATACGCAGTATTTT,CATSDTGTGTEDTQYF
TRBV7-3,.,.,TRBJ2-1,TGTGCCAGCAGCTTATGGGCAGGGCCCTACAATGAGCAGTTCTTC,CASSLWAGPYNEQFF
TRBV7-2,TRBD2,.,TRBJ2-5,TGTGCCAGCAGCTTTGGCGGGAGAAGAGAGACCCAGTACTTC,CASSFGGRRETQYF
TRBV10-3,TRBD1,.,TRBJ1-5,TGTGCCATCAGTGGGACAGGGGATCAGCCCCAGCATTTT,CAISGTGDQPQHF
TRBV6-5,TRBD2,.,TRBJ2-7,TGTGCCAGCAGTTACGCGGATAGCGGGGCCTACGAGCAGTACTTC,CASSYADSGAYEQYF
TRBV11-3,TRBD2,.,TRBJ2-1,TGTGCCAGCAGCTTAGGCGGGAGGGCCCTTTACAATGAGCAGTTCTTC,CASSLGGRALYNEQFF
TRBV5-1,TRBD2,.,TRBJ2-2,TGCGCCAGCAGCTTGGAGGCGGGGGGGCTGGCCGGGGAGCTGTTTTTT,CASSLEAGGLAGELFF
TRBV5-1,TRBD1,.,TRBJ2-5,TGCGCCAGCAGCTTGGCCGGGACAGGGGGCGCCTTCCAGTACTTC,CASSLAGTGGAFQYF
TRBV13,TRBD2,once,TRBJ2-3,TGTGCCAGCAGCTCCCCGAGCGGGGACCTGCTGAGCACAGATACGCAGTATTTT,CASSSPSGDLLSTDTQYF